This TCR beta chain was retrieved from a study of T cells after yellow fever vaccination. This clonotype was observed many times. MiXCR was run by TCRdb on the 5' RACE reads, yielding one entry per CDR3 protein. The sample holds around 100,000 distinct CDR3 sequences, more than 7.5% seen once. V dropped 7 bases and J dropped 9; count of bases not matched to a gene: 6. This CDR3 spans 11 amino acids. The germline V gene encodes CDR1 SQVTM and CDR2 ANQGSEA. The genes are TRBV29-1 and TRBJ2-1; the match to TRBD1 covers 7 bases. The TCR comes from a man aged 30 to 39 who received the YFV17D yellow fever vaccine. The sequences come from CD8+ T cells sorted from PBMCs, collected 45 days after the yellow fever booster vaccination. The CDR3 DNA follows: TGCAGCGCCACAGGGGTCGGTGAGCAGTTCTTC. Encoded protein: CSATGVGEQFF.